This TCR beta chain is drawn from a study of cytomegalovirus exposure and HLA in healthy donors. Regarding the study as a whole: A later analysis, which compared TCR beta chains of equal frequency, found the HLA-associated ones more clonally expanded. Rarity marked most TCR sequences, yet some public TCRs occurred in many donors. An analysis done earlier found most TCR beta V segments productive about 87% or about 30% of the time.

Looked up from germline, CDR1 is SGHRS and CDR2 is YFSETQ. The V gene end was trimmed by 0 bases and the J gene end by 6 bases; junction bases not matched to a gene: 6. The CDR3 runs 15 residues. On this clone itself: Its antigen is not identified.

PCR involved 60 Vbeta and 13 Jbeta primers. Profiling relied on immunoSEQ multiplex PCR, and the TCRdb table lists in-frame clones only, not all of them. This sample carries more than 90,000 clones, approximately 69% of them seen once, and the ten largest clones take over 5%. The donors gave bone marrow, and they were healthy. The clonotype was recovered from a boy younger than 18 in good health and CMV-seropositive. The chain carries TRBV5-1 and TRBJ2-3, with 8 bases identical to TRBD2. The sequenced material came from PBMCs. The CDR3 bases are TGCGCCAGCAGCTTGGCCGGGGGGGGCAGGGATACGCAGTATTTT. Its translation: CASSLAGGGRDTQYF.